This TCR beta chain appears in the sequencing data of a study of response to subunit inactivated influenza vaccine. Findings and limits, study-wide: Only a handful of new T cells, the authors suggested, are recruited with each seasonal influenza vaccination.

TCRdb recomputed calls from the RT-PCR reads with MiXCR, one row per CDR3 protein. The sample lists about 780,000 distinct CDR3 sequences; approximately 17% were seen once. This clonotype was recorded a few times. As yet, its antigen is unknown. The CDR3 has 15 amino acids. Trimming left V 10 bases short and J 1 base short, with 18 bases between. From germline, CDR1 is MDHEN and CDR2 SYDVKM. The source was PBMCs from blood, collected 5 to 6 days after vaccination. The chain uses TRBV28 and TRBJ2-3, with D perhaps matching TRBD2 (6 bases). The source is a man in his fifties or sixties who received an inactivated influenza vaccine. CDR3 nucleotide sequence: TGTGCCACCTCCGGGGGTGGGGGTGGCACAGATACGCAGTATTTT. Translated, it gives CATSGGGGGTDTQYF.